One and the same sample provided the 20 T cell receptor beta chains below, sequenced in a study of spatial heterogeneity in lung cancer. MiXCR, run by TCRdb on the 5' RACE reads, gives a single entry per CDR3 protein. The data hold some 3,400 distinct CDR3 sequences, with around two fifths observed a single time. The time point here: sample taken at primary tumor resection. Sequencing covered unsorted whole RNA taken from tumor, nontumor lung or frozen PBMC. The starting material was PBMCs, obtained at surgery. The receptors originated from a male donor with early-stage non-small cell lung cancer.

This clonotype was counted only a few times. This chain links TRBV13 with TRBJ2-1, with D uncertain. This CDR3 contains 13 residues. V lost 1 base and J 3 bases, leaving 4 bases between the germline ends. Per the germline V gene, CDR1 is PRHDT and CDR2 is FYEKMQ (reference sequence). The DNA for the CDR3 is TGTGCCAGCAGCTTAGCCAGCTACAATGAGCAGTTCTTC. Translating it yields CASSLASYNEQFF.

The V gene is TRBV5-1, the J gene TRBJ2-1, with 11 nucleotides matching TRBD2. Germline values: CDR1 SGHRS, CDR2 YFSETQ. This CDR3 region has 18 residues. V shed 7 bases, J shed 8 bases, and the junction held 20 bases outside the gene matches. CDR3 loop: CASVVGTSGTWSVDEQFF. The CDR3 DNA reads as TGCGCCAGCGTGGTAGGGACTAGCGGAACTTGGAGCGTCGATGAGCAGTTCTTC. Full variable domain (missing parts from reference TRBV5-1 and TRBJ2-1): KAGVTQTPRYLIKTRGQQVTLSCSPISGHRSVSWYQQTPGQGLQFLFEYFSETQRNKGNFPGRFSGRQFSNSRSEMNVSTLELGDSALYLCASVVGTSGTWSVDEQFFGPGTRLTVL.

The chain joins TRBV29-1 to TRBJ2-3, with D possibly being TRBD1 (7 bases). Germline lookup yields CDR1 SQVTM and CDR2 ANQGSEA. The CDR3 runs to 17 residues. The germline V and J ends were trimmed by 2 bases and 0 bases, with 18 bases remaining between them. CDR3: CSVESGMAGGSTDTQYF. The CDR3 bases are TGCAGCGTTGAATCTGGGATGGCAGGGGGGAGCACAGATACGCAGTATTTT.

This clonotype was seen only a few times. The genes are TRBV5-8 and TRBJ2-3; 13 nucleotides match TRBD2. Trimming at V came to 3 bases and at J to 3 bases, leaving 10 bases not matched to a gene. This CDR3 spans 18 amino acids. Germline lookup yields CDR1 SGHTS and CDR2 YDEGEE. The CDR3 here is CASSSPTGTSGKTDTQYF. The CDR3, as DNA: TGTGCCAGCAGCTCCCCCACCGGGACTAGCGGGAAGACAGATACGCAGTATTTT.

V gene TRBV19 combines with J gene TRBJ2-1; 9 bases are shared with TRBD1. V was pared by 6 bases and J by 5 bases, with 8 bases of the junction left unmatched. From germline, CDR1 is LNHDA and CDR2 SQIVND (reference sequence). This CDR3 contains 15 residues. CDR3 in amino acids: CASRIQGADNNEQFF. The CDR3 DNA follows: TGTGCCAGTAGGATACAGGGGGCTGACAACAATGAGCAGTTCTTC.

The chain is built from TRBV28 and TRBJ2-1, with D possibly being TRBD2 (7 bases). Looked up from germline, CDR1 is MDHEN and CDR2 is SYDVKM. Trimming left V 7 bases short and J 12 bases short, with 28 bases between. CDR3 length equals 16 residues. The DNA of the CDR3 is TGTGCCAGCACCACTTACGGGGCTAGGGGGGGCAGGGCGCAGTTCTTC. Its protein is CASTTYGARGGRAQFF.

V usage is TRBV20-1 and J usage is TRBJ2-2; the D is unclear. CDR1 is DFQATT, CDR2 SNEGSKA, per germline (reference sequence). V lost 5 bases and J 2 bases, leaving 3 bases between the germline ends. The CDR3 spans 11 residues. The CDR3 nucleotides read TGCAGTGCTGCTAACACCGGGGAGCTGTTTTTT. Translating gives CSAANTGELFF.

The chain combines TRBV3-1 with TRBJ2-7; a possible D gene is TRBD2 (5 bases). CDR1 LGHDT and CDR2 YNNKEL come from the germline V gene (reference sequence). Trimming left V 4 bases short and J 3 bases short, with 13 bases between. CDR3 length: 14 residues. The CDR3 loop reads CASSRSGLNYEQYF. In DNA, the CDR3 is TGTGCCAGCAGCCGATCGGGGTTAAACTACGAGCAGTACTTC.

This clonotype was detected a few times. This chain links TRBV20-1 with TRBJ2-6; 8 nucleotides agree with TRBD1. The CDR3 sequence is 19 residues long. CDR1 DFQATT and CDR2 SNEGSKA come from the germline V gene (reference sequence). Germline trimming cut 0 bases from V and 0 bases from J; bases unmatched to any gene: 10. The CDR3 region is CSAREAGQGGLSGANVLTF. The CDR3 nucleotides are TGCAGTGCTAGAGAGGCTGGACAGGGCGGCCTCTCTGGGGCCAACGTCCTGACTTTC.

V and J are TRBV6-1 and TRBJ2-6; D unresolved. Germline V lookup: CDR1 MNHNS, CDR2 SASEGT. The CDR3 has 17 residues. The ends were cut back, 0 bases at V and 1 base at J, with 10 bases in the middle. The CDR3 here is CASSEAIFQSGANVLTF. For the CDR3, the DNA is TGTGCCAGCAGTGAAGCGATCTTCCAATCTGGGGCCAACGTCCTGACTTTC.

This clonotype is labeled medium-sized. The chain carries TRBV24-1 and TRBJ2-3; D tentatively reads TRBD1 or TRBD2 (6 bases each). The V gene's germline CDR1 is KGHDR and CDR2 SFDVKD. Trimming left V 5 bases short and J 4 bases short, with 36 bases between. The CDR3 extends over 22 amino acids. The CDR3, as DNA: TGTGCCACCAGTGCCCCGGCGGGGACGCTTAACGACAGGCCCCAGGGCGCAGATACGCAGTATTTT. It yields the protein CATSAPAGTLNDRPQGADTQYF.

This rearrangement joins TRBV5-1 to TRBJ2-7; D possibly corresponds to TRBD1 (5 bases). Germline CDR1 SGHRS, CDR2 YFSETQ. Trimming removed 4 bases at V and 2 bases at J, with 16 bases between. CDR3 length: 15 residues. CDR3 nucleotide sequence: TGCGCCAGCAGCGCAGACAGCTATGCTACCTACGAGCAGTACTTC. Its protein product is CASSADSYATYEQYF.

The chain employs TRBV7-3 and TRBJ2-5; 8 bases align to TRBD2. Germline CDR1 and CDR2: SGHTA and FQGTGA. V shed 3 bases and J 5 bases; nucleotides not matched to a gene: 2. The CDR3 is 13 amino acids. CDR3 in amino acids: CASSFREGETQYF. The CDR3 DNA reads as TGTGCCAGCAGCTTCCGGGAGGGCGAGACCCAGTACTTC.

The chain links TRBV7-9 to TRBJ1-1; 9 positions agree with TRBD1. Germline V gene data show CDR1 as SEHNR and CDR2 as FQNEAQ (reference sequence). V was clipped by 5 bases and J by 5 bases; unmatched bases: 6. CDR3 length equals 14 residues. The CDR3 sequence: CASSPQGAGTEAFF. The CDR3 nucleotides read TGTGCCAGCAGCCCACAGGGGGCCGGAACTGAAGCTTTCTTT.

This clonotype was counted a single time. The chain recombines TRBV3-1 with TRBJ2-7; D not resolved. The CDR3 is 14 amino acids. V shed 2 bases and J shed 10 bases, with 18 bases lying between them. Germline V gene lookup returns CDR1 LGHDT and CDR2 YNNKEL (reference sequence). The CDR3 loop reads CASSQTGADFVQYF. The CDR3 bases are TGTGCCAGCAGCCAAACGGGCGCCGACTTCGTACAGTACTTC.

This clonotype appeared a single time. This chain joins TRBV2 and TRBJ2-3, with 13 bases matching TRBD2. The CDR3 extends over 16 amino acids. Germline V CDR1 and CDR2: SNHLY, FYNNEI. V trimming: 4 bases; J trimming: 3 bases; junction bases outside the gene matches: 4. CDR3 protein: CASSGTSGSKTDTQYF. DNA of the CDR3: TGTGCCAGCAGTGGGACTAGCGGGAGCAAGACAGATACGCAGTATTTT.

The chain uses TRBV6-2 or TRBV6-3 and TRBJ1-5, with D perhaps TRBD1 (5 bases). CDR1 is MNHEY, CDR2 SVGEGT, per germline. Trimming pared 10 bases from V and 0 bases from J, leaving 16 bases between. CDR3 size: 15 residues. CDR3 DNA sequence: TGTGCCACCTCTCCGTTTAGGGGTAGCAATCAGCCCCAGCATTTT. Amino acid sequence: CATSPFRGSNQPQHF.

J is TRBJ2-6 and V is TRBV20-1, with no clear D. Trimming removed 4 bases from V and 4 bases from J, with 11 bases in between. Germline CDR1 and CDR2: DFQATT and SNEGSKA (reference sequence). This CDR3 has 14 amino acids. CDR3 DNA sequence: TGCAGTGCTATTTCCGTAGCAGGGGCCAACGTCCTGACTTTC. It translates to CSAISVAGANVLTF.

Relative to its sample, this clonotype is medium-sized. The rearrangement uses TRBV2 and TRBJ2-1; 11 bases map to TRBD2. The CDR3 consists of 16 residues. The V segment lost 4 bases and the J segment 4 bases; nucleotides outside the gene matches: 6. Germline V CDR1 and CDR2: SNHLY, FYNNEI. CDR3 in amino acids: CASSGPSGGFYNEQFF. As DNA, the CDR3 is TGTGCCAGCAGTGGTCCTAGCGGGGGGTTTTACAATGAGCAGTTCTTC.

A single count supports this clonotype. The CDR3 loop reads CSVEQPPLLFF. The CDR3 nucleotides read TGCAGCGTTGAACAACCGCCGTTGTTGTTTTTT. This rearrangement joins TRBV29-1 to TRBJ2-2; D remains ambiguous. The CDR3 is made up of 11 amino acids. V shed 2 bases and J shed 15 bases, with 13 bases lying between them. Per germline, CDR1 SQVTM and CDR2 ANQGSEA.